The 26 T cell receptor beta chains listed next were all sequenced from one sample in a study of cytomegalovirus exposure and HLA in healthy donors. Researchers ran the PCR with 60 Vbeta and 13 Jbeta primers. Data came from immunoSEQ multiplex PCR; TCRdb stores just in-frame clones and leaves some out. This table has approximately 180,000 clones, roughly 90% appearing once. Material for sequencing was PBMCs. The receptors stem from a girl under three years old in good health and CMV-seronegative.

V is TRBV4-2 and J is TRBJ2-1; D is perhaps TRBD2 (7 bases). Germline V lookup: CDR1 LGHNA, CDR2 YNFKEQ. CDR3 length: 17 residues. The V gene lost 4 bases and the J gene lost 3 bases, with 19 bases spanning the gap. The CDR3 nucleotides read TGTGCCAGCAGCCCGTCCCACGAGGGGGGGCACTACAATGAGCAGTTCTTC. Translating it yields CASSPSHEGGHYNEQFF.

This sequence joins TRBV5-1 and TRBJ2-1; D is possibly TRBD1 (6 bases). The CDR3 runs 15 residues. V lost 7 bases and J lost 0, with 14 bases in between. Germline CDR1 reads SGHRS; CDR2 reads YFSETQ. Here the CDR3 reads CASWGQPSSYNEQFF. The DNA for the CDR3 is TGCGCCAGCTGGGGACAACCCAGCTCCTACAATGAGCAGTTCTTC. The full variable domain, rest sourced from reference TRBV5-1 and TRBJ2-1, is KAGVTQTPRYLIKTRGQQVTLSCSPISGHRSVSWYQQTPGQGLQFLFEYFSETQRNKGNFPGRFSGRQFSNSRSEMNVSTLELGDSALYLCASWGQPSSYNEQFFGPGTRLTVL.

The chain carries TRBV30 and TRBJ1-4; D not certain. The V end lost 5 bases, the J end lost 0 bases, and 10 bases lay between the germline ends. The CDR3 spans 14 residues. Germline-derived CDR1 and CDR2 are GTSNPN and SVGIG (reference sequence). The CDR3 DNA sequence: TGTGCCTGGGGGTACAGTGCAACTAATGAAAAACTGTTTTTT. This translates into CAWGYSATNEKLFF.

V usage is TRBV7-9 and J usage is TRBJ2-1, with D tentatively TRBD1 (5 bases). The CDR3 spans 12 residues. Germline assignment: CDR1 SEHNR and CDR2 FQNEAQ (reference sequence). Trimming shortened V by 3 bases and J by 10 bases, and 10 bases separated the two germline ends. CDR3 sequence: CASSFWAGEQFF. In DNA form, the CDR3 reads TGTGCCAGCAGCTTTTGGGCAGGGGAGCAGTTCTTC.

The CDR3 loop is CASSLSAFYGYTF. The CDR3, as DNA: TGTGCCAGCAGTTTATCGGCATTCTATGGCTACACCTTC. The V and J genes are TRBV27 and TRBJ1-2, with D uncertain. Germline V gene lookup returns CDR1 MNHEY and CDR2 SMNVEV (reference sequence). The length of the CDR3 is 13 residues. V lost 0 bases and J lost 4, with 6 bases in between.

The CDR3 DNA reads TGTGCCAGCAAGGTAGGGGACAGGGAGCGCCATGAGCAGTTCTTC. It encodes CASKVGDRERHEQFF. The chain is built from TRBV2 and TRBJ2-1; 9 bases match TRBD1. CDR3 length: 15 amino acids. Germline CDR1 is SNHLY and CDR2 is FYNNEI. The junction had 12 bases not matched to a gene; V was cut back by 7 bases and J by 8 bases.

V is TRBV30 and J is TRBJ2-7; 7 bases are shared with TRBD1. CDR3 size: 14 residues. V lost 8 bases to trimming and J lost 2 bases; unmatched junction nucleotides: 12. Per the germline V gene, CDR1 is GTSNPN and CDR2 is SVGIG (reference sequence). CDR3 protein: CAGTSGTVTYEQYF. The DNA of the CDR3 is TGTGCCGGAACATCCGGGACAGTCACCTACGAGCAGTACTTC.

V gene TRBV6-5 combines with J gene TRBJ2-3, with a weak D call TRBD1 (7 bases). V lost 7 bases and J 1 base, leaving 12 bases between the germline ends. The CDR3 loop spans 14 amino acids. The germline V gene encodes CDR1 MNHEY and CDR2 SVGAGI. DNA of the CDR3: TGTGCCAGCACAGGGGGGCACGGCACAGATACGCAGTATTTT. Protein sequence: CASTGGHGTDTQYF.

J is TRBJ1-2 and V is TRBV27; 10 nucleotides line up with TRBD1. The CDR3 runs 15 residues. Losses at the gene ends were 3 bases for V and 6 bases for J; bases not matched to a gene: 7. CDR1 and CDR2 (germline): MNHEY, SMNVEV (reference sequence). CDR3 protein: CASSFAGTGDNGYTF. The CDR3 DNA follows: TGTGCCAGCAGTTTCGCCGGGACAGGGGATAATGGCTACACCTTC.

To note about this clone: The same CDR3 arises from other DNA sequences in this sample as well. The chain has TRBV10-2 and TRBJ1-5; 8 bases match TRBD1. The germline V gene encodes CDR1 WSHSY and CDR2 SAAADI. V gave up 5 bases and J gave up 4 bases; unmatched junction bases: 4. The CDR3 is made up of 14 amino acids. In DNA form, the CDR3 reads TGCGCCAGCAGTCCGCAGGGGGCGAATCAGCCCCAGCATTTT. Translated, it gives CASSPQGANQPQHF.

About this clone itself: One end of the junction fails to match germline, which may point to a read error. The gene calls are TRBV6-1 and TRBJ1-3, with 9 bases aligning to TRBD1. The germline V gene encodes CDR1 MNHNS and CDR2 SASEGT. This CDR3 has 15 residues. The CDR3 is CSSSERDRAGNTIYF. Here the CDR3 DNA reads TGTTCCAGCAGTGAGCGGGACAGGGCTGGAAACACCATATATTTT.

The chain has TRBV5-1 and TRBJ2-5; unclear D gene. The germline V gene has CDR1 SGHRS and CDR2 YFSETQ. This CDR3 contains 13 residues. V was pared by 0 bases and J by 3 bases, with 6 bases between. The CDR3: CASSLGLEETQYF. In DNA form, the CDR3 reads TGCGCCAGCAGCTTGGGACTCGAAGAGACCCAGTACTTC.

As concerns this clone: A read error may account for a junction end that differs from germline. The CDR3 is CASSEETALSYEQYF. DNA for the CDR3: TGTGCCAGCAGCGAAGAGACAGCTTTGAGCTACGAGCAGTACTTC. The chain employs TRBV2 and TRBJ2-7; D possibly corresponds to TRBD1 (5 bases). CDR3 length: 15 residues. Germline V gene lookup returns CDR1 SNHLY and CDR2 FYNNEI.

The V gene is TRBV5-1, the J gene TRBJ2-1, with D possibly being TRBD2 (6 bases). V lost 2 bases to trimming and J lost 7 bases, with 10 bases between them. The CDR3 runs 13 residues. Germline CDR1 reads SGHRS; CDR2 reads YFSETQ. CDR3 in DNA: TGCGCCAGCAGCTTTTGGGACTTAAATGAGCAGTTCTTC. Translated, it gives CASSFWDLNEQFF.

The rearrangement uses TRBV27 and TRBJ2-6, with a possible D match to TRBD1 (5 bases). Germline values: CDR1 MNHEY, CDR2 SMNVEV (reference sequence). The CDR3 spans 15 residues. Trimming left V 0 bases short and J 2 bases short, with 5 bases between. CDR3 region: CASSLSGAGANVLTF. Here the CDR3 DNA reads TGTGCCAGCAGTTTATCAGGGGCTGGGGCCAACGTCCTGACTTTC. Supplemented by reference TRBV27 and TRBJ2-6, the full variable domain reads EAQVTQNPRYLITVTGKKLTVTCSQNMNHEYMSWYRQDPGLGLRQIYYSMNVEVTDKGDVPEGYKVSRKEKRNFPLILESPSPNQTSLYFCASSLSGAGANVLTFGAGSRLTVL.

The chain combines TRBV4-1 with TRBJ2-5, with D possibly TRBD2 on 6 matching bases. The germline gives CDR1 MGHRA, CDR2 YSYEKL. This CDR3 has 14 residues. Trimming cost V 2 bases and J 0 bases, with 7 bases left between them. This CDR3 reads CASSQRDYQETQYF. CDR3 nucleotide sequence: TGCGCCAGCAGCCAACGGGACTACCAAGAGACCCAGTACTTC.

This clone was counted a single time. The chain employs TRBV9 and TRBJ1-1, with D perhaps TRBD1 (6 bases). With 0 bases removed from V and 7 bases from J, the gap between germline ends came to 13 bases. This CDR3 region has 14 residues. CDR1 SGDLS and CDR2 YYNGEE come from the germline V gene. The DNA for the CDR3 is TGTGCCAGCAGCGTAGCTAGGACAGCCCATGAAGCTTTCTTT. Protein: CASSVARTAHEAFF.

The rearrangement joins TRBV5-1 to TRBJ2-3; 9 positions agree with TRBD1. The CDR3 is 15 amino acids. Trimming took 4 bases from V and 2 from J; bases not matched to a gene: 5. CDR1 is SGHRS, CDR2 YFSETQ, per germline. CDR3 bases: TGCGCCAGCAGCCGAGGACAGGGGTCCACAGATACGCAGTATTTT. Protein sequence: CASSRGQGSTDTQYF.

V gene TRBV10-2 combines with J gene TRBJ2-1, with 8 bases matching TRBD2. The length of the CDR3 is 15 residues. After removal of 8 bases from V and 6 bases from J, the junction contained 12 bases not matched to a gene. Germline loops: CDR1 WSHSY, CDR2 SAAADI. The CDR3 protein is CASGPGLGVGNEQFF. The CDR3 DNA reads TGCGCCAGCGGACCGGGACTAGGAGTCGGCAATGAGCAGTTCTTC.

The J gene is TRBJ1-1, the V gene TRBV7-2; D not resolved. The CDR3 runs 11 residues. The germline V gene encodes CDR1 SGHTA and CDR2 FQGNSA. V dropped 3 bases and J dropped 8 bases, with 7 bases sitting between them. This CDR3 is CASSLAIEAFF. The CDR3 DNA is TGTGCCAGCAGCTTGGCCATCGAAGCTTTCTTT.

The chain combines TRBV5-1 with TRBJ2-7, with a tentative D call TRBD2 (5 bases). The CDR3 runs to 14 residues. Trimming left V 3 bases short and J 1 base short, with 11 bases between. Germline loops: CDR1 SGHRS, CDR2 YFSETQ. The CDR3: CASSSAGMSYEQYF. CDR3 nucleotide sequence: TGCGCCAGCAGCTCAGCCGGGATGTCCTACGAGCAGTACTTC. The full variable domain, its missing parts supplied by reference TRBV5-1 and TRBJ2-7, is KAGVTQTPRYLIKTRGQQVTLSCSPISGHRSVSWYQQTPGQGLQFLFEYFSETQRNKGNFPGRFSGRQFSNSRSEMNVSTLELGDSALYLCASSSAGMSYEQYFGPGTRLTVT.

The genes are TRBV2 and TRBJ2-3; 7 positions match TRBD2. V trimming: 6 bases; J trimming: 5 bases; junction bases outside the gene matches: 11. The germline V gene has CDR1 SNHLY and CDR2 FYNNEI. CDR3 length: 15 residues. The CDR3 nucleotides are TGTGCCAGCAGGGGGCCAGCGGGGCAGGTAGATACGCAGTATTTT. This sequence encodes CASRGPAGQVDTQYF.

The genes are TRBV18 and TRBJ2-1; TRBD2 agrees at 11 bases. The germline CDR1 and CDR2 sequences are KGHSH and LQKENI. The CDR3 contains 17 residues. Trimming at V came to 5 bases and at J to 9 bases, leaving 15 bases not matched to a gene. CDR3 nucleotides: TGTGCCAGCTCAGAGATGATAGCGGGAGGGCCTGAGGGTGAGCAGTTCTTC. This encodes CASSEMIAGGPEGEQFF.

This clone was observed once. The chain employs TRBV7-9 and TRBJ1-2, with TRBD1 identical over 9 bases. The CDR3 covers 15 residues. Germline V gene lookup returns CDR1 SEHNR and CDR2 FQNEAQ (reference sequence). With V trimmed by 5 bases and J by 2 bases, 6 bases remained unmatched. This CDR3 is CASSPWDRENYGYTF. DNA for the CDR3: TGTGCCAGCAGCCCGTGGGACAGGGAAAACTATGGCTACACCTTC.

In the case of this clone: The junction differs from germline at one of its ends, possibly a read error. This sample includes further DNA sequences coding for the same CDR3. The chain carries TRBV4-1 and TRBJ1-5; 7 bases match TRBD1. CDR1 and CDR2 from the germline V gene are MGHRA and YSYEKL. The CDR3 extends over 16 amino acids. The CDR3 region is CASSLTGTANNQPQHF. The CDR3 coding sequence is TGCGCCAGCAGCCTAACCGGGACAGCTAACAATCAGCCTCAGCATTTT.

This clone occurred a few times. CDR3 loop: CAISGETSGTYNEQFF. CDR3 DNA: TGTGCCATCAGTGGCGAGACTAGCGGAACATACAATGAGCAGTTCTTC. The chain has TRBV10-3 and TRBJ2-1; 9 nucleotides match TRBD2. CDR3 length equals 16 residues. The germline V gene has CDR1 ENHRY and CDR2 SYGVKD. Losses at the gene ends were 4 bases for V and 4 bases for J; bases not matched to a gene: 8.